What follows are 11 T cell receptor beta chains derived from one specimen sequenced in a study of T-cell reconstitution after alpha-beta-depleted transplantation in children. Unique molecular identifiers were built into the TCRbeta library. TCRdb reprocessed the PCR reads via MiXCR and lists one record per CDR3 protein. The table shows about 100,000 distinct CDR3 sequences, with 5% to 8% occurring only once. The source material was PBMCs, mostly from graft donor cells, sampled 360 days after TCRalphabeta/CD19-depleted stem cell transplant. These receptors were obtained from a male patient between 2 and 10 years old who had a stem cell transplant for acute lymphoblastic leukemia, so the T cells may come from the graft donor.

V gene TRBV3-1 combines with J gene TRBJ2-7; no clear D gene. The CDR3 is 12 residues long. V dropped 1 base and J dropped 6 bases, with 7 bases sitting between them. Germline V gene lookup returns CDR1 LGHDT and CDR2 YNNKEL (reference sequence). CDR3 nucleotides: TGTGCCAGCAGCCAAGGTCCAGCCGAGCAGTACTTC. This sequence encodes CASSQGPAEQYF.

CDR3: CASRSGQYYSGANVLTF. In nucleotides, the CDR3 is TGTGCCAGCAGATCCGGACAGTATTACTCTGGGGCCAACGTCCTGACTTTC. V gene TRBV11-2 combines with J gene TRBJ2-6; maybe TRBD1 (6 bases). The germline CDR1 and CDR2 sequences are SGHAT and FQNNGV. This CDR3 has 17 amino acids. Trimming left V 6 bases short and J 0 bases short, with 15 bases between.

This clonotype was seen repeatedly, ten times or more. This chain joins TRBV5-6 and TRBJ2-7; 9 positions match TRBD1. V shed 3 bases, J shed 3 bases, and the junction held 7 bases outside the gene matches. The CDR3 totals 15 residues. Germline assignment: CDR1 SGHDT and CDR2 YYEEEE. The CDR3, as DNA: TGTGCCAGCAGCTCGGGACAGGGACTTTTCTACGAGCAGTACTTC. Its protein is CASSSGQGLFYEQYF.

The chain is built from TRBV9 and TRBJ1-3, with D possibly being TRBD1 (5 bases). V lost 0 bases, J lost 2 bases, and 9 bases lay in between. The germline V gene encodes CDR1 SGDLS and CDR2 YYNGEE. This CDR3 is built from 15 residues. The CDR3: CASSVGPRAGNTIYF. Written as DNA, the CDR3 is TGTGCCAGCAGCGTAGGCCCCAGGGCTGGAAACACCATATATTTT.

The sample holds many counts of this clonotype. The gene calls are TRBV6-1 and TRBJ1-4, with D maybe TRBD1 (6 bases). The germline gives CDR1 MNHNS, CDR2 SASEGT. The CDR3 has 15 amino acids. Trimming left V 4 bases short and J 0 bases short, with 9 bases between. The CDR3 region is CASSGTVSTNEKLFF. The CDR3 DNA follows: TGTGCCAGCAGTGGGACAGTCTCAACTAATGAAAAACTGTTTTTT.

This clonotype showed up just a few times. The V call is TRBV7-6, the J call TRBJ2-7, with TRBD1 as a possible D gene (5 bases). Trimming left V 5 bases short and J 4 bases short, with 9 bases between. This CDR3 region has 12 residues. Per the germline V gene, CDR1 is SGHVS and CDR2 is FNYEAQ. CDR3 region: CASSRQGYEQYF. CDR3 coding DNA: TGTGCCAGCAGCCGGCAGGGATACGAGCAGTACTTC.

This clonotype was counted between two and nine times. V gene TRBV7-7 combines with J gene TRBJ2-5, with 9 positions matching TRBD1. Unmatched junction bases numbered 2, after V lost 4 bases and J lost 5 bases. The CDR3 has 13 residues. Per germline, CDR1 SSHAT and CDR2 FNYEAQ (reference sequence). DNA for the CDR3: TGTGCCAGCAGCTACGACAGGGGGGAGACCCAGTACTTC. Translating gives CASSYDRGETQYF.

The rearrangement joins TRBV12-5 to TRBJ1-2; 8 positions match TRBD1. CDR3 length: 14 amino acids. CDR1 and CDR2 from the germline V gene are LGHNT and FRNRAP. Trimming removed 5 bases from V and 8 bases from J; junction bases left unmatched: 10. As DNA, the CDR3 is TGTGCTAGTGGTCCCACCCCAGGGGGCGAGGGCTACACCTTC. This codes for CASGPTPGGEGYTF.

This clonotype came up many times. The chain joins TRBV10-3 to TRBJ2-7, with 10 bases aligning to TRBD1. This CDR3 contains 12 residues. Germline V gene sequence: CDR1 ENHRY, CDR2 SYGVKD. The V segment lost 8 bases and the J segment 2 bases; nucleotides outside the gene matches: 0. CDR3 in DNA: TGTGCCATCGGACAGGGGGCCTACGAGCAGTACTTC. It is translated as CAIGQGAYEQYF.

This clonotype occurred many times. The V gene is TRBV2, the J gene TRBJ2-1, with D unclear. The CDR3 sequence is 9 residues long. Germline loops: CDR1 SNHLY, CDR2 FYNNEI. CDR3: CASLGEQFF. The CDR3 bases are TGTGCAAGCCTGGGTGAGCAGTTCTTC.

This chain uses TRBV6-5 with TRBJ2-5; a possible D gene is TRBD1 (5 bases). CDR1 MNHEY and CDR2 SVGAGI come from the germline V gene. The CDR3 sequence is 14 residues long. V lost 2 bases to trimming and J lost 2 bases, with 9 bases between them. Here the CDR3 reads CASSYRGAQETQYF. For the CDR3, the DNA is TGTGCCAGCAGTTACCGTGGGGCACAAGAGACCCAGTACTTC.